This T cell receptor beta chain was recovered during a study of cytomegalovirus exposure and HLA in healthy donors (TCRdb year 2017). Looking at the study overall: According to a later analysis, one platform produced both the approximately 110 validation repertoires and the 670 or so repertoires of the first cohort. High-throughput TCR immunosequencing, statistical association of individual TCRs with disease status, and machine learning were combined to predict cytomegalovirus infection status. A separate validation cohort of roughly 120 different subjects was used in addition to the approximately 640-subject first cohort. The study aimed to test whether signatures of past pathogen exposure could be identified by cataloging public T cell receptors. The paper's findings and limits, for the study overall: All 120 or so repertoires were used to score co-occurrence in the validation cohort in a later analysis, because that analysis had no HLA typing for the cohort. Most TCR sequences were observed very rarely across donors, whereas some public TCRs were present in many individuals. In the study, approximately 160 TCR beta chains were listed as associated with cytomegalovirus. In vitro tests confirmed that a few of the cytomegalovirus-associated TCR beta chains recognize cytomegalovirus antigens. It was suggested by the authors that the approach could potentially be generalized to other disease states and immunological phenotypes. Subsequent analysis determined that TCRs grouped into clusters in the first cohort also showed a tendency toward co-occurrence across the roughly 130 validation repertoires, and 90% to 95% of cluster scores exceeded 0. Cytomegalovirus status was reported to be diagnosed by the classifier with high specificity and sensitivity in both the original and validation cohorts.

The donors belonged to the validation cohort of about 120 subjects, which was separate from the 666-subject first cohort. From V the trimming removes 1 base and from J it removes 5 bases, while the gene matches leave 8 bases of the junction unaccounted for. The CDR3 starts with the cysteine, ends with the phenylalanine, and has 17 residues. The only DNA kept is the CDR3, 51 bases in frame from the first base. CDR1 and CDR2, looked up from the germline V gene (reference sequence), are SEHNR and FQNEAQ. Receptors were amplified or captured by the immunoSEQ multiplex PCR assay. For the original study's pipeline: A statistical classification framework was built for diagnosing cytomegalovirus status from the catalog of TCR beta chain sequences. TCRdb took this table from immuneACCESS and kept in-frame rearrangements with V and J called. Such tables lack part of the clones; where checked against another copy, unresolved V genes explain under half of the gap, and the rest is unexplained. That table is the source of V, J and clone size, and D and trimming were worked out from the DNA. The sample yields 70,000 or so clones; about 93% were counted once. About 1.9% of the sample is taken by the ten largest.

About this clone itself: Its antigen remains undetermined. Within one base of it there is no much larger clone, and no base qualities were kept.

The chain joins TRBV7-9 to TRBJ2-1; the junction holds 10 bases that match TRBD2. The sequencing input was PBMCs. This sequence originates from a young woman in good health and CMV-seropositive. The DNA sequence is as follows: TGTGCCAGCAGCTTAGATTCAGCGGGGGGGCCCCACAATGAGCAGTTCTTC. It translates as CASSLDSAGGPHNEQFF.